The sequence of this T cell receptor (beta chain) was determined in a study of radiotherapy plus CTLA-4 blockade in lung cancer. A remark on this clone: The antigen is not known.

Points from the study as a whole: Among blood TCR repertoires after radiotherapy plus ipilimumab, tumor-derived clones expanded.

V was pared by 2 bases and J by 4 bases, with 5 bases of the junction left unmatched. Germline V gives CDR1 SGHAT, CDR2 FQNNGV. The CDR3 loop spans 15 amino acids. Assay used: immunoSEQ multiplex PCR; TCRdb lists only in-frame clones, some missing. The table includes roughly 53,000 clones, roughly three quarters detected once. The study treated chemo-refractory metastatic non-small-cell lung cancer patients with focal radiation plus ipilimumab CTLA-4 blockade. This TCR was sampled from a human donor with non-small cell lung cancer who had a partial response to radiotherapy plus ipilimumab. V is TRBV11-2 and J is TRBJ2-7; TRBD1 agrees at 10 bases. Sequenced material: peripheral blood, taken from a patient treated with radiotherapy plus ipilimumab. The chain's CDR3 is CASSLSGQGWYEQYF. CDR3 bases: TGTGCCAGCAGCTTATCGGGACAGGGGTGGTACGAGCAGTACTTC.